One and the same sample provided the 3 T cell receptor beta chains below, sequenced in a study of OX40 agonist ivuxolimab in advanced cancers. Using immunoSEQ multiplex PCR, the repertoire was profiled, and TCRdb retains in-frame clones only, with some absent. The sample yields some 48,000 clones, roughly 79% seen once. Sequenced here: CD4+ or CD8+ T cells sorted from blood, sampled in a trial of the OX40 agonist ivuxolimab. All receptors derive from an adult with an advanced solid tumor such as melanoma, head and neck, liver or kidney cancer.

The sample holds a few counts of this clone. In nucleotides, the CDR3 is TGTGCCAGCAGCTTACAAGGGACCGTGGGCCGTTCCGAGCAGTACTTC. Translating gives CASSLQGTVGRSEQYF. This chain links TRBV7-2 with TRBJ2-7; tentatively, D is TRBD1 or TRBD2 (5 bases each). This CDR3 contains 16 residues. Germline loops: CDR1 SGHTA, CDR2 FQGNSA. V lost 2 bases and J lost 6, with 20 bases in between.

This chain joins TRBV29-1 and TRBJ2-2; no clear D gene. The CDR3 is made up of 13 amino acids. Germline V gene lookup returns CDR1 SQVTM and CDR2 ANQGSEA. V gave up 0 bases and J gave up 7 bases, with 9 bases separating them. Here the CDR3 reads CSVEDQAGGELFF. The CDR3 region has the DNA TGCAGCGTTGAAGATCAGGCAGGCGGGGAGCTGTTTTTT.

The chain links TRBV5-1 to TRBJ2-5, with 9 nucleotides matching TRBD1. This CDR3 comprises 16 residues. CDR1 SGHRS and CDR2 YFSETQ come from the germline V gene. V was pared by 0 bases and J by 5 bases, with 8 bases of the junction left unmatched. CDR3 sequence: CASSLAGTGILETQYF. The CDR3 nucleotides read TGCGCCAGCAGCTTGGCAGGGACAGGGATTTTGGAGACCCAGTACTTC. Using reference TRBV5-1 and TRBJ2-5 for the parts outside the CDR3, the full variable domain is KAGVTQTPRYLIKTRGQQVTLSCSPISGHRSVSWYQQTPGQGLQFLFEYFSETQRNKGNFPGRFSGRQFSNSRSEMNVSTLELGDSALYLCASSLAGTGILETQYFGPGTRLLVL.